The clone carrying this TCR beta chain appeared a single time. The antigen remains undetermined. The TCR-sequenced patients were a few responders to pembrolizumab. This sample is drawn from a study of PD-1 blockade in mismatch repair-deficient tumors. About the research overall: Patients had about eleven mismatch repair-deficient cancer types and were previously treated and progressing. Broader study findings: Tumor-resident clones, often undetectable pretreatment in blood, expanded then contracted after pembrolizumab.

The repertoire was sequenced with immunoSEQ multiplex PCR; TCRdb's copy has only in-frame clones and lacks some. The sample includes over 100,000 clones, about 80% of them seen just once. The starting material was peripheral blood, obtained 60 weeks after starting pembrolizumab. The clonotype originates from an adult with mismatch repair-deficient cancer.

The CDR3 nucleotides read TGCGCCAGCAGCCGATTCCCGGGACAGGGGATTGTGGGCACTGAAGCTTTCTTT. This sequence encodes CASSRFPGQGIVGTEAFF. J is TRBJ1-1 and V is TRBV4-1; 10 bases line up with TRBD1. The CDR3 spans 18 residues. Germline lookup yields CDR1 MGHRA and CDR2 YSYEKL. Trimming took 4 bases from V and 4 from J; bases not matched to a gene: 15.